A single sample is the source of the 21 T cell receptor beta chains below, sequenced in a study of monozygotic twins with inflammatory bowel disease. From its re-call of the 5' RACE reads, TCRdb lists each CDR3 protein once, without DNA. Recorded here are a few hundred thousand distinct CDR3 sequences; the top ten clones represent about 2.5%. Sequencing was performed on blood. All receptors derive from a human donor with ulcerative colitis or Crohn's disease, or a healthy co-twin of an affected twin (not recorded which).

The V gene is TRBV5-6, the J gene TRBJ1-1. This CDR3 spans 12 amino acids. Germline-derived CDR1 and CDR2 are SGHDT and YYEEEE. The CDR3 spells CASSLPDSEAFF.

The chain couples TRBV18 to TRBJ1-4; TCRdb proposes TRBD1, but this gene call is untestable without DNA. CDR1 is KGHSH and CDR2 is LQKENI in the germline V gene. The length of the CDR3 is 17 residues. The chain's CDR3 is CASSLNVQVTTNEKLFF.

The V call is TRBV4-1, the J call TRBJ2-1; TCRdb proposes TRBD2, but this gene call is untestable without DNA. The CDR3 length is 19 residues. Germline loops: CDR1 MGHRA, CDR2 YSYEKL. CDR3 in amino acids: CASSQILTASGGDYNEQFF.

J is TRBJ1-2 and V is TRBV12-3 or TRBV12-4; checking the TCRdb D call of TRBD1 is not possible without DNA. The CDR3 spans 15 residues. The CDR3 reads CASSLDPGAYYGYTF.

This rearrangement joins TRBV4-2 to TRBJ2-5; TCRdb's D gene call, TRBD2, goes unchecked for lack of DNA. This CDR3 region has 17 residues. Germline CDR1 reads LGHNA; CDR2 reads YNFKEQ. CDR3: CASSQVTLPASGETQYF.

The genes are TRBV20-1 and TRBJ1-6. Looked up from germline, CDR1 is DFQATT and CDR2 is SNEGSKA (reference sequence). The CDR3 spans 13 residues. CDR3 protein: CSAKSSYNSPLHF.

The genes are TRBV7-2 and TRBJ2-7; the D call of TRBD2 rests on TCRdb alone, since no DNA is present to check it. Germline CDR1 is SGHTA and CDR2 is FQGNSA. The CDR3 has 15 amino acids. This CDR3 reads CASSFWAGGSYEQYF.

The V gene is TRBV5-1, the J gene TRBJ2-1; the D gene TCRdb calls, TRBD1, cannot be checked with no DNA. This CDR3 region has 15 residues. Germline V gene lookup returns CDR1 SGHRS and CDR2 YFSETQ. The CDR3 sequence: CASSLVVTGYNEQFF.

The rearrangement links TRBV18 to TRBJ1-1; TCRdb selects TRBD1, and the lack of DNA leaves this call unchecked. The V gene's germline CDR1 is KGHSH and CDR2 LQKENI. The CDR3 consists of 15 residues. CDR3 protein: CASSLPTGGDTEAFF.

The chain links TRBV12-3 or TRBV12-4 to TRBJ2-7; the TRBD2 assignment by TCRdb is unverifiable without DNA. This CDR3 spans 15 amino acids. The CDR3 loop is CASRERGRLSGEQYF.

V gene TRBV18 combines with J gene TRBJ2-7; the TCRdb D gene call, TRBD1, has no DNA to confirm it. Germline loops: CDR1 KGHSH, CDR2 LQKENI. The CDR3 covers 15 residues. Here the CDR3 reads CASSPLPDRVGEQYF.

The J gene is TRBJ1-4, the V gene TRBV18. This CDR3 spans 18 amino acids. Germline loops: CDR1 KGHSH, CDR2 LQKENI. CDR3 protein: CASSPQGLLYATNEKLFF. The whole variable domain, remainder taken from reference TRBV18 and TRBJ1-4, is NAGVMQNPRHLVRRRGQEARLRCSPMKGHSHVYWYRQLPEEGLKFMVYLQKENIIDESGMPKERFSAEFPKEGPSILRIQQVVRGDSAAYFCASSPQGLLYATNEKLFFGSGTQLSVL.

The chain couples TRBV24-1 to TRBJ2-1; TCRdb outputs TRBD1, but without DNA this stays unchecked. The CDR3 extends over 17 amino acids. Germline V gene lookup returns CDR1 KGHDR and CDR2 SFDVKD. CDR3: CATSEGARDNSYNEQFF.

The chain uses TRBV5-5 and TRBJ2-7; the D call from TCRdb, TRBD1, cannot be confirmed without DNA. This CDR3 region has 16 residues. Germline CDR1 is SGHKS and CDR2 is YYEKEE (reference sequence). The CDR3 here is CASSVNAVGGKREQYF.

The CDR3 spells CASSPLGGTGGSYEQYF. V is TRBV5-1 and J is TRBJ2-7; TCRdb's D gene call, TRBD1, goes unchecked for lack of DNA. Germline V CDR1 and CDR2: SGHRS, YFSETQ. This CDR3 contains 17 residues.

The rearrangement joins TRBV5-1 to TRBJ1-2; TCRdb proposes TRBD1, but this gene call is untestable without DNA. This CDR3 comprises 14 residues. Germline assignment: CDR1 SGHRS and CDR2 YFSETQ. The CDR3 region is CASSALQGFYGYTF. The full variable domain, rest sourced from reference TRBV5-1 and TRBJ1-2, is KAGVTQTPRYLIKTRGQQVTLSCSPISGHRSVSWYQQTPGQGLQFLFEYFSETQRNKGNFPGRFSGRQFSNSRSEMNVSTLELGDSALYLCASSALQGFYGYTFGSGTRLTVV.

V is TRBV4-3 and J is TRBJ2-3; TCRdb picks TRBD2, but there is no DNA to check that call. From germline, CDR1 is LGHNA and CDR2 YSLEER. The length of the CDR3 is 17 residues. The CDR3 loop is CASSQDLRAGWGDTQYF.

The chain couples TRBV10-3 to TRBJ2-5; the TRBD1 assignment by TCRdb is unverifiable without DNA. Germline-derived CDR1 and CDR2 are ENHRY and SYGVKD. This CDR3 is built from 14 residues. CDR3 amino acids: CAISRGQGQETQYF.

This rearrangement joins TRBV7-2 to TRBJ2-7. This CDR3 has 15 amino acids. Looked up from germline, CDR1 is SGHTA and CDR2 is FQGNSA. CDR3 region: CASSVAVLATYEQYF.

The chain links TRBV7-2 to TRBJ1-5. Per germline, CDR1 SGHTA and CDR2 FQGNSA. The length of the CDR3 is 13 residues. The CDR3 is CASSFQEDQPQHF. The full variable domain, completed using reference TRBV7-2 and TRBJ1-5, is GAGVSQSPSNKVTEKGKDVELRCDPISGHTALYWYRQSLGQGLEFLIYFQGNSAPDKSGLPSDRFSAERTGGSVSTLTIQRTQQEDSAVYLCASSFQEDQPQHFGDGTRLSIL.

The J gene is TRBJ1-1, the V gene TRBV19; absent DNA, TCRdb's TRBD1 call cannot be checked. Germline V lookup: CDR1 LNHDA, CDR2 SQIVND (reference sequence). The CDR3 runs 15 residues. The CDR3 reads CASTGTGGGNTEAFF.